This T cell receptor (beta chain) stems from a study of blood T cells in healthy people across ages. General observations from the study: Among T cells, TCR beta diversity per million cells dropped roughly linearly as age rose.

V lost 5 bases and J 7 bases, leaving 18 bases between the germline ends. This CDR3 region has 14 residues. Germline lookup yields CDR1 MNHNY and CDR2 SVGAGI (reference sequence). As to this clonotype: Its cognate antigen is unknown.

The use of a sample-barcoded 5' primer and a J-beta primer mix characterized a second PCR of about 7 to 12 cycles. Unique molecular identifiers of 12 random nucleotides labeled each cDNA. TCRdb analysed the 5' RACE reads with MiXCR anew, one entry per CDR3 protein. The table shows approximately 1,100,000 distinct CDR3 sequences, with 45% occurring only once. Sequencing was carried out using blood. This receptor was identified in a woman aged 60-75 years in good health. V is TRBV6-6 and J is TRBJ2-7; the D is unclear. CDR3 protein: CASSKTSSYNEQYF. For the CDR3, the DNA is TGTGCCAGCAGTAAAACATCCTCCTACAATGAGCAGTACTTC.